This T cell receptor (beta chain) came from a study of T-cell reconstitution after alpha-beta-depleted transplantation in children. The CDR3 consists of 17 residues. Trimming took 4 bases from V and 3 from J, leaving 19 bases between them. The germline V gene has CDR1 SGHTA and CDR2 FQGNSA. The library targeted TCRbeta and was prepared with unique molecular identifiers. TCRdb reprocessed the PCR reads with MiXCR, giving one entry per CDR3 protein. The table has under 850,000 distinct CDR3 sequences, under 15% seen once; the top ten hold about 0.79%. Sequenced here: PBMCs, sampled before TCRalphabeta/CD19-depleted stem cell transplant. The sequence derives from a girl aged 2 to 10 with congenital amegakaryocytic thrombocytopenia, due to receive a stem cell transplant. The rearrangement links TRBV7-2 to TRBJ2-1; D not certain. The CDR3 nucleotides are TGTGCCAGCAGCTACCGACCCGGATACACGATCTACAATGAGCAGTTCTTC. Translation: CASSYRPGYTIYNEQFF.